This entry features one T cell receptor (beta chain) sequence. The repertoire was sequenced with immunoSEQ multiplex PCR; TCRdb's copy has only in-frame clones and lacks some. The data hold some 260,000 clones, with about 68% observed a single time. The data are from a study of blood T cell repertoires in COVID-19. At the level of the study: The samples span acute and convalescent COVID-19 from the United States, Italy and Spain.

V shed 7 bases and J 0 bases; nucleotides not matched to a gene: 6. The CDR3 consists of 16 residues. The germline V gene has CDR1 MNHNY and CDR2 SVGAGI (reference sequence). This chain uses TRBV6-6 with TRBJ1-6; 7 nucleotides align to TRBD1. The sequenced material came from peripheral blood. The TCR comes from a woman older than 75 with acute or convalescent COVID-19. CDR3 nucleotides: TGTGCCAGCAAGGGGACAGATAACTCCTATAATTCACCCCTCCACTTT. It yields the protein CASKGTDNSYNSPLHF.